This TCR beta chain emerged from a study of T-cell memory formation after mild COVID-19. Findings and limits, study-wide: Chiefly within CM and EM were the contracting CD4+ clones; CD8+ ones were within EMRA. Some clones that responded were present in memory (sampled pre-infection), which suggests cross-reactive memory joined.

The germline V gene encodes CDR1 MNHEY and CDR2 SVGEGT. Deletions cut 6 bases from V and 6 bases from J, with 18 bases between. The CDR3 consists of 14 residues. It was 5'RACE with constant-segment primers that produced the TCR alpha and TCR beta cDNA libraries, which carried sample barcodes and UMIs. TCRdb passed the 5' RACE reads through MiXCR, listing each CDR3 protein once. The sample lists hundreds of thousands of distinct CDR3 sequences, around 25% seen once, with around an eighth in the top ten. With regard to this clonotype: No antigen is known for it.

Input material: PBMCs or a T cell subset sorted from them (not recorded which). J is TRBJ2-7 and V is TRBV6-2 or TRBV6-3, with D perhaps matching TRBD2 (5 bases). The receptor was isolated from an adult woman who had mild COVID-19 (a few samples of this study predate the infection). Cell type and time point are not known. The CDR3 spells CASRKGPGGGEQYF. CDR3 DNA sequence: TGTGCCAGCAGGAAAGGGCCAGGCGGAGGCGAGCAGTACTTC.